This T cell receptor (beta chain) comes out of a study of blood T cell repertoires in COVID-19. About the research overall: Material from acute and convalescent COVID-19 was sourced from the United States, Italy and Spain. Sources were T cells, B-cell-depleted T cells, or PBMCs; the material itself was cDNA or gDNA.

Original processing notes: Cell counts per sample came from amplifying reference gene primers. Sequenced by immunoSEQ multiplex PCR; TCRdb stores in-frame clones only, minus some. That table gives V, J and clone size, and the DNA gave D and trimming. The sample yields approximately 60,000 clones, under 85% seen once. Germline CDR1 reads MNHEY; CDR2 reads SVGAGI. V lost 4 bases, J lost 3 bases, and 3 bases stayed unmatched. The CDR3 sequence is 14 residues long. This chain joins TRBV6-5 and TRBJ2-1, with TRBD1 matching 7 bases. The material sequenced was peripheral blood. The sequence was obtained from a woman of 80 years or more with active or convalescent COVID-19. CDR3 coding DNA: TGTGCCAGCAGTTTGGGACAGCTCTACAATGAGCAGTTCTTC. This gives the protein CASSLGQLYNEQFF.